This T cell receptor beta chain was identified in a study of T-cell memory formation after mild COVID-19. Amplification by 5'RACE using constant-segment primers produced TCR alpha and TCR beta cDNA libraries that carried sample barcodes and UMIs. TCRdb re-analysed the 5' RACE reads in MiXCR, keeping a single row per CDR3 protein. The sample has 300,000 to 400,000 distinct CDR3 sequences, roughly 15% seen once. Trimming left V 0 bases short and J 3 bases short, with 14 bases between. Per germline, CDR1 SGHDT and CDR2 YYEEEE. CDR3 length: 16 amino acids. Study-wide points: Contracting CD4+ clones were located mainly in CM and EM, and CD8+ clones in EMRA. Whereas later expanders leaned CD4+, clones contracting day 15 to 85 showed a balanced CD4/CD8 makeup. Specificity for SARS-CoV-2 was not confirmed among the second-wave clones peaking on day 37.

Note on this clonotype: Antigen: not known.

The sequence was collected from a young man who had mild COVID-19 (a few samples of this study predate the infection). Cell type and time point are not known. The sequenced sample consisted of PBMCs or a T cell subset sorted from them (not recorded which). The rearrangement joins TRBV5-6 to TRBJ2-3; tentatively, D is TRBD1 (5 bases). For the CDR3, the DNA is TGTGCCAGCAGCTTGGTTCTGGGGCTCGGGACAGATACGCAGTATTTT. Protein: CASSLVLGLGTDTQYF.